What follows are 3 T cell receptor beta chains derived from one specimen sequenced in a study of T cell responses to AZD1222 COVID-19 vaccine. Method: immunoSEQ multiplex PCR; TCRdb's copy keeps in-frame clones and lacks some. This table holds some 89,000 clones, roughly 90% found once. This specimen was peripheral blood, taken on day 0 of AZD1222 vaccination. These receptors all stem from an adult in good health.

The V and J genes are TRBV4-2 and TRBJ1-3; D possibly corresponds to TRBD1 (6 bases). Trimming removed 1 base at V and 4 bases at J, with 14 bases between. Germline assignment: CDR1 LGHNA and CDR2 YNFKEQ. The CDR3 runs 16 residues. The CDR3 bases are TGTGCCAGCAGCCAAGGATATTGGACAGAAGGAAACACCATATATTTT. It encodes CASSQGYWTEGNTIYF.

V gene TRBV5-5 combines with J gene TRBJ2-1; TRBD2 matches 9 bases. This CDR3 has 20 amino acids. CDR1 and CDR2 from the germline V gene are SGHKS and YYEKEE (reference sequence). V trimming: 0 bases; J trimming: 9 bases; junction bases outside the gene matches: 22. The CDR3 coding sequence is TGTGCCAGCAGCTTGGGTGGCGGTCGGCGGGAGGGCCTCGGGTTTCGTGAGCAGTTCTTC. Translating gives CASSLGGGRREGLGFREQFF.

This chain connects TRBV5-4 to TRBJ2-5; 7 bases map to TRBD1. Looked up from germline, CDR1 is SGHNT and CDR2 is YYREEE (reference sequence). The CDR3 is 16 residues long. Unmatched junction bases numbered 13, after V lost 4 bases and J lost 4 bases. This CDR3 reads CASSLTPQGVGETQYF. CDR3 nucleotides: TGTGCCAGCAGCCTAACACCTCAGGGGGTCGGAGAGACCCAGTACTTC.